Below, one TCR beta chain is given with its context. The antigen is undetermined. The sample is drawn from a study of cytomegalovirus exposure and HLA in healthy donors. General study results and limits: For TCR beta chains, V- and J-gene trimming was later linked to a missense DCLRE1C variant. Several of the most significant clusters appeared linked to common viral pathogens, based on a later analysis.

60 Vbeta and 13 Jbeta primers were used in PCR. Original processing methods: Later analysis identified approximately 88 million unique TCR beta chains, about 11 million shared. Assay used: immunoSEQ multiplex PCR; TCRdb lists only in-frame clones, some missing. V and J calls and clone size are given by that table; D and trimming were obtained from the DNA. Its table records approximately 200,000 clones. Sequencing was done on a sample of PBMCs. This TCR came from a boy aged 5-17 years in good health and CMV-seronegative.

The CDR3 here is CASSGGLAGADTQYF. DNA for the CDR3: TGTGCCAGCAGCGGGGGACTAGCGGGGGCAGATACGCAGTATTTT. V usage is TRBV7-9 and J usage is TRBJ2-3; 14 bases are shared with TRBD2. J gave up 4 bases and V 5 bases, and 2 bases lay outside the gene matches. CDR1 is SEHNR, CDR2 FQNEAQ, per germline (reference sequence). CDR3 length: 15 residues. Combining the CDR3 with reference TRBV7-9 and TRBJ2-3 gives the whole variable domain DTGVSQNPRHKITKRGQNVTFRCDPISEHNRLYWYRQTLGQGPEFLTYFQNEAQLEKSRLLSDRFSAERPKGSFSTLEIQRTEQGDSAMYLCASSGGLAGADTQYFGPGTRLTVL.